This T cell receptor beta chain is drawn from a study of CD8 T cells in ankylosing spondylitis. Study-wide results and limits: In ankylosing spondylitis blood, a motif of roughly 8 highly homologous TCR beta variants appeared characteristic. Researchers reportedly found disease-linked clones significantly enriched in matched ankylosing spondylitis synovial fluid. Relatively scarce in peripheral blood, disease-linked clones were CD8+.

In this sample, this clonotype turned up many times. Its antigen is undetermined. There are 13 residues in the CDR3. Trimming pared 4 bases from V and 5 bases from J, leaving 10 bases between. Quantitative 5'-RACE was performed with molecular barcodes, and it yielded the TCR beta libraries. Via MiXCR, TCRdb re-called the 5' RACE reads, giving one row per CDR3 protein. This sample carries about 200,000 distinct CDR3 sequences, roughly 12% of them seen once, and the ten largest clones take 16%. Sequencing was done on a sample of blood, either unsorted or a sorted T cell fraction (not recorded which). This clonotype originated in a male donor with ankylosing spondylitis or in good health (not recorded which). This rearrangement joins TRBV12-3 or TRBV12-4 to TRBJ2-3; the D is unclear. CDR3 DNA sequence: TGTGCCAGCAGTTCCCCGGCCAAAGATACGCAGTATTTT. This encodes CASSSPAKDTQYF.